The clone carrying this T cell receptor (beta chain) was recorded a few times. Unique molecular identifiers were built into the TCRbeta library. MiXCR, applied by TCRdb to the PCR reads, yields one record per CDR3 protein. There are approximately 400,000 distinct CDR3 sequences in the sample; approximately 10% occur only once, and roughly 6% lies in the top ten. The length of the CDR3 is 17 residues. V lost 6 bases, J lost 0 bases, and 22 bases lay in between. Germline V gene sequence: CDR1 SQVTM, CDR2 ANQGSEA. These data come from a study of T-cell reconstitution after alpha-beta-depleted transplantation in children.

The clonotype originates from a human donor who donated a stem cell graft to a child with acute myeloid leukemia. The V gene is TRBV29-1, the J gene TRBJ2-3, with no clear D. Source: PBMCs from the stem cell graft donor, taken from the stem cell graft. DNA of the CDR3: TGCAGCGTGCGACCTTTAGGCCCGGAGACTAGCACAGATACGCAGTATTTT. Translated, it gives CSVRPLGPETSTDTQYF.